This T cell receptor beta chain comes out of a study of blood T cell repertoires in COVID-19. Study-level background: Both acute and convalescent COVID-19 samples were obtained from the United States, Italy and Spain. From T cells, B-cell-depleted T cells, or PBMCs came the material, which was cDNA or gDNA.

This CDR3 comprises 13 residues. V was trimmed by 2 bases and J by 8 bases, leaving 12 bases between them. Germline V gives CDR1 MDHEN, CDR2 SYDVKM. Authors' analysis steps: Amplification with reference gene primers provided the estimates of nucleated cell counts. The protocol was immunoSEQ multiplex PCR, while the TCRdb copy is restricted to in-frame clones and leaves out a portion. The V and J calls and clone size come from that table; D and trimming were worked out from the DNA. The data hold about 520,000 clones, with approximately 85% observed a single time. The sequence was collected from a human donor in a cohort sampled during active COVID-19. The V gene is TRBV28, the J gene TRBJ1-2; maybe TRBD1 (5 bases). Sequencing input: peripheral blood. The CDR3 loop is CASSLPGIGGYTF. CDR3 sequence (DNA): TGTGCCAGCAGTTTACCAGGGATCGGCGGCTACACCTTC.